Listed below are T cell receptor beta chains from one sample, sequenced in a study of shared clonotypes between healthy human individuals. The method was immunoSEQ multiplex PCR; TCRdb's version includes in-frame clones alone and lacks a portion of them. The sample holds about 2 million clones; approximately 94% are singletons and the top ten take around 1.1%. Sequenced input: naive CD8+ T cells sorted from blood. The origin of the receptors is a man between 18 and 35 years old in good health. The CDR3 runs from the conserved cysteine through the conserved F or W. D genes are given only for firm matches. Some rows mark clone size as missing; the rest say once, few, many or name a class of expanded clone.

>TRBD2|TRBJ2-1|-|TRBV4-3
TGCGCCAGCAGCCAAGATACTAGCGGGGGGGCTAATGAGCAGTTCTTC
CASSQDTSGGANEQFF
>-|TRBJ1-1|-|TRBV27
TGTGCCAGCAGTTTACCCCCTGAAGCTTTCTTT
CASSLPPEAFF
>-|TRBJ1-5|once|TRBV28
TGTGCCAGCAGTTTCGGCCTCGATCAGCCCCAGCATTTT
CASSFGLDQPQHF
>-|TRBJ2-7|-|TRBV5-1
TGCGCCAGCAGCTTGGACAGTCTCACCTACGAGCAGTACTTC
CASSLDSLTYEQYF
>-|TRBJ2-7|-|TRBV9
TGTGCCAGCAGCGTAGGCTCGGGGACCAGCTACGAGCAGTACTTC
CASSVGSGTSYEQYF
>-|TRBJ2-3|-|TRBV5-4
TGTGCCAGCAGCTTGGATGCGTACTCTAGCACAGATACGCAGTATTTT
CASSLDAYSSTDTQYF
>TRBD2|TRBJ2-3|-|TRBV9
TGTGCCAGCAACCCCACTCCCGGGACTAGCGGGGGGGCCCCCGCAGATACGCAGTATTTT
CASNPTPGTSGGAPADTQYF
>TRBD2|TRBJ2-1|-|TRBV7-9
TGTGCCAGCAGCTTAGGGATAGCGGGAGGGCCATTAGTTGAGCAGTTCTTC
CASSLGIAGGPLVEQFF
>-|TRBJ2-3|-|TRBV14
TGTGCCAGCAGCCAAGATCTTCTCATCACAGATACGCAGTATTTT
CASSQDLLITDTQYF
>-|TRBJ2-6|-|TRBV7-6
TGTGCCAGCAGCTTAGCGGGGGCGTCTGGGGCCAACGTCCTGACTTTC
CASSLAGASGANVLTF
>-|TRBJ2-7|-|TRBV27
TGTGCCAGCAGTACCTCTGGAGGACGGTACTACGAGCAGTACTTC
CASSTSGGRYYEQYF
>TRBD2|TRBJ2-2|-|TRBV7-6
TGTGCCAGCAGCGCCCGACTAGCGGACGGGGAGCTGTTTTTT
CASSARLADGELFF
>-|TRBJ2-7|-|TRBV4-1
TGCGCCAGCAGCCAAGACCTAGGCGGCGGATACGAGCAGTACTTC
CASSQDLGGGYEQYF
>-|TRBJ1-5|-|TRBV19
TGTGCCAGTCGTTTGGGTCTTAGCAATCAGCCCCAGCATTTT
CASRLGLSNQPQHF
>-|TRBJ1-4|-|TRBV9
TGTGCCAGCAGCGTAGATGGTGAAAAACTGTTTTTT
CASSVDGEKLFF
>-|TRBJ1-1|-|TRBV5-1
TGCGCCAGCAGCTTGGTGGCCGGGGCGCACACTGAAGCTTTCTTT
CASSLVAGAHTEAFF
>-|TRBJ2-1|-|TRBV7-3
TGTGCCAGCAGCTTAACCGGCGGGGATCCCTACAATGAGCAGTTCTTC
CASSLTGGDPYNEQFF
>-|TRBJ2-7|-|TRBV13
TGTGCCAGCAGCCCGAACAGGGTTGAGCAGTACTTC
CASSPNRVEQYF
>-|TRBJ1-5|-|TRBV4-1
TGCGCCAGCAGCCAAGTGGACAGTGATAGGCAGCCCCAGCATTTT
CASSQVDSDRQPQHF
>-|TRBJ2-7|-|TRBV7-9
TGTGCCAGCAGCCTAATGATCGGAACCATTTACGAGCAGTACTTC
CASSLMIGTIYEQYF
>-|TRBJ2-4|once|TRBV18
TGTGCCAGCTCATCAATTCAGGGATTTGACATTCAGTACTTC
CASSSIQGFDIQYF
>TRBD1|TRBJ1-6|-|TRBV28
TGTGCCAGCTTAGACAGGGGGCTTTCACCCCTCCACTTT
CASLDRGLSPLHF
>-|TRBJ1-1|-|TRBV7-3
TGTGCCAGCAGCTTAACTGGGAACACTGAAGCTTTCTTT
CASSLTGNTEAFF
>-|TRBJ2-7|-|TRBV28
TGTGCCAGCAGCCAACAGGGCGGTAGGGGGGCCGAGCAGTACTTC
CASSQQGGRGAEQYF
>-|TRBJ2-7|-|TRBV7-9
TGTGCCAGCAGCTTATCATCCGGGGGCAGTTACGAGCAGTACTTC
CASSLSSGGSYEQYF
>TRBD2|TRBJ2-1|-|TRBV28
TGTGCCAGCAGTTCCGCGGCGACTAGCCCTTACAATGAGCAGTTCTTC
CASSSAATSPYNEQFF
>-|TRBJ2-1|-|TRBV30
TGTGCCTGGAGTGTAAGCCATGAGCAGTTCTTC
CAWSVSHEQFF
>TRBD2|TRBJ2-5|-|TRBV5-1
TGCGCCAGCTGTTATAGCGGGAGGGAGACCCAGTACTTC
CASCYSGRETQYF
>-|TRBJ1-2|-|TRBV6-4
TGTGCCAGCAGTGTAACGAGGATCCGGGACTATGGCTACACCTTC
CASSVTRIRDYGYTF
>-|TRBJ2-1|-|TRBV27
TGTGCCAGCAGTTTGGATTCTGTCGGGAGTGTCCCCTACAATGAGCAGTTCTTC
CASSLDSVGSVPYNEQFF
>TRBD2|TRBJ2-1|-|TRBV5-1
TGCGCCAGCAGCTTGGTTAGCGGGGGGAACAATGAGCAGTTCTTC
CASSLVSGGNNEQFF
>-|TRBJ2-4|once|TRBV18
TGTGCCAGCTCACCAGGGACCCACATTCAGTACTTC
CASSPGTHIQYF
>TRBD1|TRBJ2-7|-|TRBV2
TGTGCCAGCAGTGATGAGGACAGGGTTCCCGAGCAGTACTTC
CASSDEDRVPEQYF
>TRBD1|TRBJ2-7|-|TRBV5-1
TGCGCCAGCAGCTCCGAGACAGGGCTAATCAGCGAGCAGTACTTC
CASSSETGLISEQYF
>-|TRBJ2-7|-|TRBV27
TGTGCCAGCAGTAACCGGGACAAAGTCTACGAGCAGTACTTC
CASSNRDKVYEQYF
>-|TRBJ1-1|-|TRBV29-1
TGCAGCGCTACGGGGAACACTGAAGCTTTCTTT
CSATGNTEAFF
>-|TRBJ2-1|-|TRBV27
TGTGCCAGCAGTTTAAGAGACAATGAGCAGTTCTTC
CASSLRDNEQFF
>TRBD1|TRBJ1-1|-|TRBV7-9
TGTGCCAGCAGCCAGGGACAGGGGCTGAACACTGAAGCTTTCTTT
CASSQGQGLNTEAFF
>-|TRBJ2-7|-|TRBV27
TGTGCCAGCAGTTGGGGGACAATGTACGAGCAGTACTTC
CASSWGTMYEQYF
>-|TRBJ1-2|-|TRBV2
TGTGCCAAAGAGCACAGGGAGGAAGGCTACACCTTC
CAKEHREEGYTF